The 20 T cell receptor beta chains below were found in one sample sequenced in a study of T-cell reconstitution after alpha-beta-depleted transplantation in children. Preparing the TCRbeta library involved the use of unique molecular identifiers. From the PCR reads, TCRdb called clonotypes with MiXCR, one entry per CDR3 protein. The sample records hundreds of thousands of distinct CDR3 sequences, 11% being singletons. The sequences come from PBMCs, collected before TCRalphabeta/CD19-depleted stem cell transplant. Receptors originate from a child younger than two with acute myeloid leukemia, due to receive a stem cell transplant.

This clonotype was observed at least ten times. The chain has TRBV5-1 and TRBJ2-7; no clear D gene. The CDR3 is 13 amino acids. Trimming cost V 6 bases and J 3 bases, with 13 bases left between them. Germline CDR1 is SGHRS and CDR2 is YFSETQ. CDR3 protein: CASKKGSDYEQYF. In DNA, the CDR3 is TGCGCCAGCAAGAAGGGATCAGACTACGAGCAGTACTTC. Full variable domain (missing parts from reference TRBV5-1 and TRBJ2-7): KAGVTQTPRYLIKTRGQQVTLSCSPISGHRSVSWYQQTPGQGLQFLFEYFSETQRNKGNFPGRFSGRQFSNSRSEMNVSTLELGDSALYLCASKKGSDYEQYFGPGTRLTVT.

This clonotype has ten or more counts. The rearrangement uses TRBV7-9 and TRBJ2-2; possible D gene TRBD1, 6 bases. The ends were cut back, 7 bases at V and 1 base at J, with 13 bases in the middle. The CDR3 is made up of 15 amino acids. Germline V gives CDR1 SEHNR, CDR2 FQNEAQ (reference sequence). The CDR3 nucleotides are TGTGCCAGCACCCCGGACAGCCGGAACACCGGGGAGCTGTTTTTT. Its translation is CASTPDSRNTGELFF.

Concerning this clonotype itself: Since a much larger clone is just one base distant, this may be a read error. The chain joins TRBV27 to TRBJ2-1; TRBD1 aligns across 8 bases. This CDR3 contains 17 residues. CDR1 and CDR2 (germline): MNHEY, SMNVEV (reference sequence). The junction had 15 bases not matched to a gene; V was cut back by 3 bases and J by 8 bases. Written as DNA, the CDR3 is TGTGCCAGCAGTTTCAGATTTGCCGGACAGGGTTTCCATGAGCAGTTCTTC. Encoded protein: CASSFRFAGQGFHEQFF.

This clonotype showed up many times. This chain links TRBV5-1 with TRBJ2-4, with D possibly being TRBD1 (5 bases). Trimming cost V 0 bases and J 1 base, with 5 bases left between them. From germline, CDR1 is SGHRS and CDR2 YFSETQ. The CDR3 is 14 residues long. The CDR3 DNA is TGCGCCAGCAGCTTGGACAGGGCCAAAAACATTCAGTACTTC. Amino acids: CASSLDRAKNIQYF.

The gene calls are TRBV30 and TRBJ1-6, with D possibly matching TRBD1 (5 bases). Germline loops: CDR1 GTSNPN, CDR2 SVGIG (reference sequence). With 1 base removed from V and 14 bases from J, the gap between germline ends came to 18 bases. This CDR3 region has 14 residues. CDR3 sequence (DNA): TGTGCCTGGAGTGACAGGACCAATTTGAGGACCCTCCACTTT. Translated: CAWSDRTNLRTLHF.

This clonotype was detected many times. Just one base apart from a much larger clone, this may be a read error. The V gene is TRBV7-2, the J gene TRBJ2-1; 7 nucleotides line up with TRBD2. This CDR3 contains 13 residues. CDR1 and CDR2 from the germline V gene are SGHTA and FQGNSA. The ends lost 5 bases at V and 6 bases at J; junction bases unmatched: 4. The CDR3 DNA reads TGTGCCAGCAGCCCCGGGACTACCAATGAGCAGTTCTTC. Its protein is CASSPGTTNEQFF.

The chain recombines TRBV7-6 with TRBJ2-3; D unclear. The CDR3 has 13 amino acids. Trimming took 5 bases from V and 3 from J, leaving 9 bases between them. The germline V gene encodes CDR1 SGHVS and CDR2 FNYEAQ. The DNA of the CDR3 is TGTGCCAGCAGCCCCTTGGGGACAGATACGCAGTATTTT. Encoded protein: CASSPLGTDTQYF.

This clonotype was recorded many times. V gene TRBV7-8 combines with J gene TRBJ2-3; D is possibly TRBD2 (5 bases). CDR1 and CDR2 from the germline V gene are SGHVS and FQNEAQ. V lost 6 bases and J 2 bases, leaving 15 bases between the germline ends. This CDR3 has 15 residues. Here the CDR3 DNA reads TGTGCCAGCAGTCCCTCTAGCAGTCACACAGATACGCAGTATTTT. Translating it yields CASSPSSSHTDTQYF.

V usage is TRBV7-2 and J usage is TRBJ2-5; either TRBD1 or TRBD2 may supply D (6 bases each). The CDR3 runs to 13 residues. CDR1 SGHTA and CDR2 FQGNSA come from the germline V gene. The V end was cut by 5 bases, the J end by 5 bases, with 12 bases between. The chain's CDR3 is CASSGGPAETQYF. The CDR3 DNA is TGTGCCAGCAGCGGGGGGCCTGCGGAGACCCAGTACTTC.

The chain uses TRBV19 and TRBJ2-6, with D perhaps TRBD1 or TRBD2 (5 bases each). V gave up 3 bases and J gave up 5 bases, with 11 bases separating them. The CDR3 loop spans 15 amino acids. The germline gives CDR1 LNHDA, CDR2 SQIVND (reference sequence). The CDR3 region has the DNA TGTGCCAGTAGTATTGGGGACCGACGGGCCAACGTCCTGACTTTC. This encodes CASSIGDRRANVLTF. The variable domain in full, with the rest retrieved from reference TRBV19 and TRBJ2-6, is DGGITQSPKYLFRKEGQNVTLSCEQNLNHDAMYWYRQDPGQGLRLIYYSQIVNDFQKGDIAEGYSVSREKKESFPLTVTSAQKNPTAFYLCASSIGDRRANVLTFGAGSRLTVL.

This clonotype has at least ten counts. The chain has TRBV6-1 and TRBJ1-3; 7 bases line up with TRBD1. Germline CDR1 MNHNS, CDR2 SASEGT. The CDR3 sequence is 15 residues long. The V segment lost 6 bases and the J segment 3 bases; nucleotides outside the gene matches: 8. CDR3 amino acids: CASSSSYRGGNTIYF. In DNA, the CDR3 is TGTGCCAGCAGCTCATCGTACAGGGGTGGAAACACCATATATTTT.

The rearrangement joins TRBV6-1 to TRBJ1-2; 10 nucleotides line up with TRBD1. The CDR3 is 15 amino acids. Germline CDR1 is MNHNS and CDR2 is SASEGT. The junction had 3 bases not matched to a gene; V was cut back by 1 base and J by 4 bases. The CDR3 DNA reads TGTGCCAGCAGTGAAGGGACAGGGGGACGCTATGGCTACACCTTC. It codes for CASSEGTGGRYGYTF.

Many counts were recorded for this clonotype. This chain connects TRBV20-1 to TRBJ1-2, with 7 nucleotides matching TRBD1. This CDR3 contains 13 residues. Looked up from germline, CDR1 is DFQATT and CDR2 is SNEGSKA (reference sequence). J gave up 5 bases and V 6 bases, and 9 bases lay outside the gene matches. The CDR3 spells CSAPPPGGYGYTF. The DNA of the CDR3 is TGCAGTGCCCCTCCACCAGGGGGGTATGGCTACACCTTC.

The CDR3 DNA reads as TGTGCCAGTACCCCTGTACGAGGGGGCGGTTCACCCCTCCACTTT. Residues: CASTPVRGGGSPLHF. The J gene is TRBJ1-6, the V gene TRBV19; 7 bases map to TRBD1. In germline, CDR1 is LNHDA, CDR2 SQIVND (reference sequence). The CDR3 sequence is 15 residues long. The V gene end was trimmed by 7 bases and the J gene end by 9 bases; junction bases not matched to a gene: 12.

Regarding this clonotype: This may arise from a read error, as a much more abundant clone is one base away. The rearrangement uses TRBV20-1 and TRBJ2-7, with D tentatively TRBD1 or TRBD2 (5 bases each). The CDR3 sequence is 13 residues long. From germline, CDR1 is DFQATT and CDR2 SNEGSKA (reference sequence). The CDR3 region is CSARGGESCEQYF. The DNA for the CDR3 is TGCAGTGCTAGAGGAGGGGAGTCCTGCGAGCAGTACTTC.

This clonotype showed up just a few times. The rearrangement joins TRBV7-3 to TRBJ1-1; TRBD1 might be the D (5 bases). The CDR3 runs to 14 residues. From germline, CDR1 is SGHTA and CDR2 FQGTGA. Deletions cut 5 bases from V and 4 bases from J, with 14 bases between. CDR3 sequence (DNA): TGTGCCAGCAGCCCGGGACCGCGGAGCACTGAAGCTTTCTTT. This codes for CASSPGPRSTEAFF.

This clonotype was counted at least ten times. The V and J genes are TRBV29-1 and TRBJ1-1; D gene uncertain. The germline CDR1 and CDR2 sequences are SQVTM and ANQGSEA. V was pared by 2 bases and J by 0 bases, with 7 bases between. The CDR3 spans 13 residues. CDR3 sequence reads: CSVEQTMNTEAFF. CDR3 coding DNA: TGCAGCGTTGAACAAACCATGAACACTGAAGCTTTCTTT. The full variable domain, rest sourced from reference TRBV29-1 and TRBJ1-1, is SAVISQKPSRDICQRGTSLTIQCQVDSQVTMMFWYRQQPGQSLTLIATANQGSEATYESGFVIDKFPISRPNLTFSTLTVSNMSPEDSSIYLCSVEQTMNTEAFFGQGTRLTVV.

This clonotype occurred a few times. The CDR3 reads CASSEGGPSNEKLFF. CDR3 sequence (DNA): TGCGCCAGCAGTGAGGGCGGGCCTTCTAATGAAAAACTGTTTTTT. The gene calls are TRBV5-1 and TRBJ1-4; D not resolved. Germline V lookup: CDR1 SGHRS, CDR2 YFSETQ. V lost 5 bases to trimming and J lost 3 bases, with 14 bases between them. CDR3 size: 15 residues. The variable domain in full, completed from reference TRBV5-1 and TRBJ1-4, reads KAGVTQTPRYLIKTRGQQVTLSCSPISGHRSVSWYQQTPGQGLQFLFEYFSETQRNKGNFPGRFSGRQFSNSRSEMNVSTLELGDSALYLCASSEGGPSNEKLFFGSGTQLSVL.

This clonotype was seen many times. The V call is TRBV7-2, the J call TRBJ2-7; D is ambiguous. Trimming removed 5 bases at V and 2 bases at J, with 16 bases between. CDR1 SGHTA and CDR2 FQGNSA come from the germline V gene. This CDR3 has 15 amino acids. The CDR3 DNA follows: TGTGCCAGCAGCCTGGGTTTCGGCCCCGCCTACGAGCAGTACTTC. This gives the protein CASSLGFGPAYEQYF.

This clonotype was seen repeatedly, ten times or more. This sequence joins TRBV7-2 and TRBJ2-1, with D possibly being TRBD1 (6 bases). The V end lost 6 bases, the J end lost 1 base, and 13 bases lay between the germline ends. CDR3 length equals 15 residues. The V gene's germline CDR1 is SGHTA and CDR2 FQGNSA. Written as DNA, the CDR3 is TGTGCCAGCAGAGACGGGACATCGTCCTACAATGAGCAGTTCTTC. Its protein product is CASRDGTSSYNEQFF. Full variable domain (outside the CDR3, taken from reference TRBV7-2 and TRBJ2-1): GAGVSQSPSNKVTEKGKDVELRCDPISGHTALYWYRQSLGQGLEFLIYFQGNSAPDKSGLPSDRFSAERTGGSVSTLTIQRTQQEDSAVYLCASRDGTSSYNEQFFGPGTRLTVL.